The 7 T cell receptor beta chains reported below all come from one sample, sequenced in a study of shared clonotypes between healthy human individuals. Data came from immunoSEQ multiplex PCR; TCRdb stores just in-frame clones and leaves some out. The table has 2,500,000 or so clones, approximately 94% seen once; the top ten hold over 0.12%. Sequencing was performed on naive CD4+ T cells sorted from blood. Described subset: CD45RA+ positively selected. Receptors originate from a man aged 18-30 years in good health.

This sequence joins TRBV5-1 and TRBJ2-5; 8 bases line up with TRBD2. The CDR3 is made up of 14 amino acids. Germline V gives CDR1 SGHRS, CDR2 YFSETQ. V gave up 4 bases and J gave up 7 bases; unmatched junction bases: 9. CDR3 sequence: CASSLAGGVGTQYF. CDR3 nucleotide sequence: TGCGCCAGCAGCCTGGCGGGGGGCGTTGGGACCCAGTACTTC.

The chain employs TRBV19 and TRBJ2-1; the D gene is possibly TRBD1 (5 bases). There are 16 residues in the CDR3. Trimming pared 1 base from V and 3 bases from J, leaving 13 bases between. Germline values: CDR1 LNHDA, CDR2 SQIVND (reference sequence). The CDR3 nucleotides are TGTGCCAGTAGTATAGGGAGTCGACAGATCTACAATGAGCAGTTCTTC. Translating gives CASSIGSRQIYNEQFF.

The rearrangement joins TRBV10-3 to TRBJ1-1, with D possibly matching TRBD1 (5 bases). This CDR3 region has 15 residues. Looked up from germline, CDR1 is ENHRY and CDR2 is SYGVKD. Trimming left V 0 bases short and J 2 bases short, with 10 bases between. The CDR3 loop reads CAISESPGANTEAFF. CDR3 nucleotide sequence: TGTGCCATCAGTGAGTCTCCTGGGGCTAACACTGAAGCTTTCTTT.

The V gene is TRBV6-5, the J gene TRBJ2-7; TRBD1 matches 9 bases. Germline V gives CDR1 MNHEY, CDR2 SVGAGI. The CDR3 length is 15 residues. V lost 1 base to trimming and J lost 2 bases; unmatched junction nucleotides: 3. The CDR3 protein is CASSYWTGAPYEQYF. For the CDR3, the DNA is TGTGCCAGCAGTTACTGGACAGGGGCCCCCTACGAGCAGTACTTC.

The rearrangement uses TRBV9 and TRBJ1-4; the D gene is possibly TRBD1 (6 bases). Germline V gives CDR1 SGDLS, CDR2 YYNGEE. V was pared by 0 bases and J by 3 bases, with 12 bases between. CDR3 length: 16 residues. CDR3 region: CASSVEGESANEKLFF. CDR3 DNA sequence: TGTGCCAGCAGCGTAGAGGGGGAAAGCGCTAATGAAAAACTGTTTTTT.

The rearrangement joins TRBV21-1 to TRBJ2-3; the table's D gene call, TRBD1, was not cross checked with the DNA. TRBV21-1 is marked as a pseudogene. There are 12 residues in the CDR3. CDR3 nucleotide sequence: TGTGCCAGTTACCAGAGACAGGGGCCCCTGTATTTT. Translated, it gives CASYQRQGPLYF.

The genes are TRBV4-3 and TRBJ2-7; 9 bases line up with TRBD2. The CDR3 loop spans 17 amino acids. The germline V gene has CDR1 LGHNA and CDR2 YSLEER. The J segment lost 7 bases and the V segment lost 3 bases, leaving 16 bases of the junction unmatched. CDR3 region: CASSHAFWAGGPREQYF. For the CDR3, the DNA is TGCGCCAGCAGCCACGCCTTTTGGGCGGGAGGGCCGCGGGAGCAGTACTTC.